This T cell receptor beta chain appears in the sequencing data of a study of response to subunit inactivated influenza vaccine. The study's findings and limits: The authors suggested that few new T cells are recruited per seasonal influenza vaccination.

In TCRdb, the RT-PCR reads were re-called with MiXCR into one record per CDR3 protein. Among about 580,000 distinct CDR3 sequences listed, 14% were seen once. The table lists this clonotype with a few counts. Antigen: not known. The source of this sequence is a man aged 45-65 years who received an inactivated influenza vaccine. Sample: PBMCs from blood, taken 12 days after vaccination.

The CDR3 region has the DNA TGTGCCAGCAGTTTACGAGAACCCTACGAGCAGTACTTC. Translated, it gives CASSLREPYEQYF. The rearrangement joins TRBV12-3 or TRBV12-4 to TRBJ2-7; D gene unclear. The V and J ends lost 2 bases and 2 bases respectively, with 7 bases between them. CDR3 size: 13 residues.